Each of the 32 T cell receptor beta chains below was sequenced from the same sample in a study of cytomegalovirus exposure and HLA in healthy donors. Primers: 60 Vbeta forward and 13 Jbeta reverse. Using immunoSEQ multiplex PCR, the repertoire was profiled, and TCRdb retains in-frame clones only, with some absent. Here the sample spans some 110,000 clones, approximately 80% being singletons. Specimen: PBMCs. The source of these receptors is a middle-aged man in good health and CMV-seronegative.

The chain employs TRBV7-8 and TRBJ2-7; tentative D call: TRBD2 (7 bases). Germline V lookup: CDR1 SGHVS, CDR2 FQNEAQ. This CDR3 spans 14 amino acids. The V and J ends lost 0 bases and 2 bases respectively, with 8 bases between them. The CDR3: CASSLAGGPYEQYF. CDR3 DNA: TGTGCCAGCAGCTTAGCGGGGGGGCCCTACGAGCAGTACTTC.

The CDR3 DNA follows: TGTGCCAGCAGCCAGCGGGACACAGATACGCAGTATTTT. Amino acids: CASSQRDTDTQYF. The rearrangement uses TRBV11-2 and TRBJ2-3; 7 bases match TRBD2. CDR3 length: 13 amino acids. Germline trimming cut 5 bases from V and 2 bases from J; bases unmatched to any gene: 1. Per the germline V gene, CDR1 is SGHAT and CDR2 is FQNNGV.

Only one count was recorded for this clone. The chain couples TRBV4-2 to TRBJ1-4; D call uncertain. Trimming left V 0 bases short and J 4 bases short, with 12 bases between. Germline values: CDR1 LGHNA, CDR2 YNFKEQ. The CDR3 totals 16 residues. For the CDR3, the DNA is TGTGCCAGCAGCCAAGAGTTCCGGGAGGGTAATGAAAAACTGTTTTTT. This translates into CASSQEFREGNEKLFF.

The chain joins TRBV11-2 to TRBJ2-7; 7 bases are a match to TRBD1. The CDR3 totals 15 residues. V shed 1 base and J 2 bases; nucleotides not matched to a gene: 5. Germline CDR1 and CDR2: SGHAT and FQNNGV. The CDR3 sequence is CASSLAYRGAYEQYF. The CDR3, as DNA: TGTGCCAGCAGCTTAGCTTACAGGGGAGCCTACGAGCAGTACTTC.

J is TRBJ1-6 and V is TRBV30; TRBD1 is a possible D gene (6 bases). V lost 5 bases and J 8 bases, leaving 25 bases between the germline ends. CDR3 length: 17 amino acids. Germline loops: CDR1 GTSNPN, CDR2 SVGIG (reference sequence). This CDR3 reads CAWGLGITGNSYSPLHF. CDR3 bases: TGTGCCTGGGGCCTGGGGATTACAGGGAATTCATATTCACCCCTCCACTTT. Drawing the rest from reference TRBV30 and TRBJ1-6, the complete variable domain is SQTIHQWPATLVQPVGSPLSLECTVEGTSNPNLYWYRQAAGRGLQLLFYSVGIGQISSEVPQNLSASRPQDRQFILSSKKLLLSDSGFYLCAWGLGITGNSYSPLHFGNGTRLTVT.

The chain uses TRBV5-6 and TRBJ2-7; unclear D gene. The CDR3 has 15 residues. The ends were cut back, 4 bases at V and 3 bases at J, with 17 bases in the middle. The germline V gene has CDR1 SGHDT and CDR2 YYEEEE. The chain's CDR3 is CASSKLALKDYEQYF. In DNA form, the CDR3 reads TGTGCCAGCAGCAAGTTAGCTCTCAAGGACTACGAGCAGTACTTC.

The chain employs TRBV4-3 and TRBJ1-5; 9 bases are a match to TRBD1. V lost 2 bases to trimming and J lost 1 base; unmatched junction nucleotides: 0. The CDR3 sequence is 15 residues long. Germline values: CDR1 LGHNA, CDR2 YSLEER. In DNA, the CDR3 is TGCGCCAGCAGCCAAACAGGGGGCAGCAATCAGCCCCAGCATTTT. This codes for CASSQTGGSNQPQHF.

CDR3 amino acids: CASSVDRLGPHGYTF. CDR3 nucleotides: TGTGCCAGCAGCGTAGATCGTTTGGGGCCCCACGGCTACACCTTC. This chain uses TRBV9 with TRBJ1-2; TRBD1 is a possible D gene (5 bases). The CDR3 consists of 15 residues. V was cut by 0 bases and J by 8 bases, with 17 bases left in between. Germline V CDR1 and CDR2: SGDLS, YYNGEE.

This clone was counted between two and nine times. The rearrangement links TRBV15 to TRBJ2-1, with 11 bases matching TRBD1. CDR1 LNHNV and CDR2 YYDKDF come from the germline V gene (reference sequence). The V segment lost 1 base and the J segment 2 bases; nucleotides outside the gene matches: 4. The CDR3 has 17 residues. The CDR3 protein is CATSRAWGQGAYNEQFF. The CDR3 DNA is TGTGCCACCAGCAGAGCCTGGGGACAGGGGGCCTACAATGAGCAGTTCTTC.

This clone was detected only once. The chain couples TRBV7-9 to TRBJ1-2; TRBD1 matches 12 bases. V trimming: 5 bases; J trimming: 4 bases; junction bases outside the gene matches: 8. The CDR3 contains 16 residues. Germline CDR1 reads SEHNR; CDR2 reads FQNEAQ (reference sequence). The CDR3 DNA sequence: TGTGCCAGCAGCAAAGCCGGGACAGGGGGCGCCTATGGCTACACCTTC. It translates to CASSKAGTGGAYGYTF.

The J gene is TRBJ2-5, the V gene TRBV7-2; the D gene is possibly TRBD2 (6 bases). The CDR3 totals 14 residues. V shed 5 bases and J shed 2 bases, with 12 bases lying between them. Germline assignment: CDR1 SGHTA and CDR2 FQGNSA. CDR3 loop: CASSQAGRQETQYF. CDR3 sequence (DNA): TGTGCCAGCAGCCAAGCGGGCAGACAAGAGACCCAGTACTTC.

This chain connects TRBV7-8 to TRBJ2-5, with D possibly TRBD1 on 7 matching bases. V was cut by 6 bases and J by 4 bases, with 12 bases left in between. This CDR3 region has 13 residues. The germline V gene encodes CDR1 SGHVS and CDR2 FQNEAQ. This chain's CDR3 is CASRPRGVETQYF. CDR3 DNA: TGTGCCAGCAGGCCCAGGGGGGTAGAGACCCAGTACTTC.

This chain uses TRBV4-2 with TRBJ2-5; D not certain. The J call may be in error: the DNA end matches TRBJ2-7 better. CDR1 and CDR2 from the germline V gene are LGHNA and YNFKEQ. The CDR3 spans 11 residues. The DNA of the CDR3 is TGTGCCAGCAGCCAAGACTACGAGCAGTACTTC. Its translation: CASSQDYEQYF.

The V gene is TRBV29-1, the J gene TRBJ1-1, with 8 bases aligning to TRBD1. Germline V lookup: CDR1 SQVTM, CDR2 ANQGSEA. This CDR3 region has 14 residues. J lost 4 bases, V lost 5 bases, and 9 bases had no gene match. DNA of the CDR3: TGCAGCGTTACAGGGGGGGAACTAAGCACTGAAGCTTTCTTT. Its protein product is CSVTGGELSTEAFF.

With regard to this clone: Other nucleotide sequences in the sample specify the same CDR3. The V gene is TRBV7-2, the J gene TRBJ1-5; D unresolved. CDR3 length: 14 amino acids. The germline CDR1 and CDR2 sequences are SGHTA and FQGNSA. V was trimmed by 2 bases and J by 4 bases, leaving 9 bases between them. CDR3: CASSLTGRNQPQHF. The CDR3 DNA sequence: TGTGCCAGCAGCTTAACGGGGAGGAATCAGCCCCAGCATTTT.

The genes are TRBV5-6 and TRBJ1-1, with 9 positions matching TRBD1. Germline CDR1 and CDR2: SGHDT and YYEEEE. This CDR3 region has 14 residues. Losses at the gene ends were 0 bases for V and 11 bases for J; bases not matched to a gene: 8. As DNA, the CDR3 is TGTGCCAGCAGCTTGGAGGGGGGACAGGGTATGGCTTTCTTT. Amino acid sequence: CASSLEGGQGMAFF. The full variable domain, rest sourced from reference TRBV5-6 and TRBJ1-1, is DAGVTQSPTHLIKTRGQQVTLRCSPKSGHDTVSWYQQALGQGPQFIFQYYEEEERQRGNFPDRFSGHQFPNYSSELNVNALLLGDSALYLCASSLEGGQGMAFFGQGTRLTVV.

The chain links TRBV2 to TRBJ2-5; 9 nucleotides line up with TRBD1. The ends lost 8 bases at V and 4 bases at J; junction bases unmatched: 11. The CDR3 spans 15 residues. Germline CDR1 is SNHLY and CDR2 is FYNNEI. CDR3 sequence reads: CASVRQGESSETQYF. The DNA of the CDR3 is TGTGCCAGCGTAAGACAGGGGGAATCCTCAGAGACCCAGTACTTC.

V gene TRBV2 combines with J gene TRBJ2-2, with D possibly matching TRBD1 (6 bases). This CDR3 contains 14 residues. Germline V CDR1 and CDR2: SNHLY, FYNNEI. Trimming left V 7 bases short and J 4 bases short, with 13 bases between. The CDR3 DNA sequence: TGTGCCAGCATTCGACAGGCGAGCACCGGGGAGCTGTTTTTT. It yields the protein CASIRQASTGELFF. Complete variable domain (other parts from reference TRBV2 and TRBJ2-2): EPEVTQTPSHQVTQMGQEVILRCVPISNHLYFYWYRQILGQKVEFLVSFYNNEISEKSEIFDDQFSVERPDGSNFTLKIRSTKLEDSAMYFCASIRQASTGELFFGEGSRLTVL.

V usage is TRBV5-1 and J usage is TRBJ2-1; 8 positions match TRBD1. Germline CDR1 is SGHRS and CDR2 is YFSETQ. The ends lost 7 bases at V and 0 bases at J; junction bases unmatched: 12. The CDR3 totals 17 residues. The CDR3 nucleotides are TGCGCCAGCGCCGGGACAGGCGATTCCAGCTCCTACAATGAGCAGTTCTTC. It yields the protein CASAGTGDSSSYNEQFF.

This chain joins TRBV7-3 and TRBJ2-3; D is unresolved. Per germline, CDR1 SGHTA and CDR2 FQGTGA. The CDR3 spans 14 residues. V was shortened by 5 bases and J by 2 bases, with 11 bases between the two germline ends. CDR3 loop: CASSPRPDTDTQYF. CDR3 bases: TGTGCCAGCAGCCCCAGGCCTGACACAGATACGCAGTATTTT.

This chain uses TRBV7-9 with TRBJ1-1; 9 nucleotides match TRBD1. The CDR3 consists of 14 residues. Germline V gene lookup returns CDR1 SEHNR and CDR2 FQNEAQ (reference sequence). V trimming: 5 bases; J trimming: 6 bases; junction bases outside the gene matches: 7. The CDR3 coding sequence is TGTGCCAGCAGCCCTGGACAGGGGCGCTCTGAAGCTTTCTTT. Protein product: CASSPGQGRSEAFF.

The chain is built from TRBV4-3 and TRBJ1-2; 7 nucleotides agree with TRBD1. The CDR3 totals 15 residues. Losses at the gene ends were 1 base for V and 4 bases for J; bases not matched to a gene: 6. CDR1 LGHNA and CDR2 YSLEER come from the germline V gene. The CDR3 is CASSQGHSGGYGYTF. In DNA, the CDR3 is TGCGCCAGCAGCCAAGGGCATTCAGGGGGCTATGGCTACACCTTC.

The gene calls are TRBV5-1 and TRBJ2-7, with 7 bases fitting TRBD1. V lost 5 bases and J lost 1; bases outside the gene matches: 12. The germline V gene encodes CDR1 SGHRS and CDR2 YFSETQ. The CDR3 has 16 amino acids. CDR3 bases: TGCGCCAGCAGACGAAACGCCGGGACAGAATCCTACGAGCAGTACTTC. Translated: CASRRNAGTESYEQYF.

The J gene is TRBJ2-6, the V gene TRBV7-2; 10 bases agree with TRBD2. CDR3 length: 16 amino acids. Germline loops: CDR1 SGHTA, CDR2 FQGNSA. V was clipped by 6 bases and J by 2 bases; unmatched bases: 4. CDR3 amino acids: CASSYLAGAGANVLTF. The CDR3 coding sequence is TGTGCCAGCAGTTATCTAGCGGGGGCTGGGGCCAACGTCCTGACTTTC.

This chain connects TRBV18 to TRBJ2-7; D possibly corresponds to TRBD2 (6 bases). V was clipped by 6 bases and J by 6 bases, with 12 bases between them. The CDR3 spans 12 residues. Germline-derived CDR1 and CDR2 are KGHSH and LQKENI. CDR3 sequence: CASSGDSGEQYF. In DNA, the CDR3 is TGTGCCAGCTCCGGGGACTCGGGCGAGCAGTACTTC. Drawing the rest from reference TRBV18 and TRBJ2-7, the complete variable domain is NAGVMQNPRHLVRRRGQEARLRCSPMKGHSHVYWYRQLPEEGLKFMVYLQKENIIDESGMPKERFSAEFPKEGPSILRIQQVVRGDSAAYFCASSGDSGEQYFGPGTRLTVT.

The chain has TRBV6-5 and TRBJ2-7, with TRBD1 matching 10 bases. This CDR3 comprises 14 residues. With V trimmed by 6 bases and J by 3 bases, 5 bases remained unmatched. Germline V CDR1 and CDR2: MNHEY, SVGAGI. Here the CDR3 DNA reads TGTGCCAGCAGGCCGGGACAGGGGCTCTACGAGCAGTACTTC. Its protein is CASRPGQGLYEQYF.

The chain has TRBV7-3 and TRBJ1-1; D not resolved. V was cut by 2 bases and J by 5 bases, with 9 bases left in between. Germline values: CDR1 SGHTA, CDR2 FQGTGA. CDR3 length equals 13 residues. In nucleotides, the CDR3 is TGTGCCAGCAGCTTAGAACGAGGAACTGAAGCTTTCTTT. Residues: CASSLERGTEAFF.

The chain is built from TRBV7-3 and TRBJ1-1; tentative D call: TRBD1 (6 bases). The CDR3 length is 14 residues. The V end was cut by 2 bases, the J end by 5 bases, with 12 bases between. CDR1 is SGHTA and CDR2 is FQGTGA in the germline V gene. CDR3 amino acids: CASSLGGARTEAFF. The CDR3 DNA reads TGTGCCAGCAGCTTAGGGGGGGCAAGAACTGAAGCTTTCTTT.

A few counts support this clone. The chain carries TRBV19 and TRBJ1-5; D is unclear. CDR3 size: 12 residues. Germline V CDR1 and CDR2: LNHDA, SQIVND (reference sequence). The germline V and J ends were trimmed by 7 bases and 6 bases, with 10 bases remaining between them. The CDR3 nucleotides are TGTGCCAGTAAGGTCCGAGGTCAGCCCCAGCATTTT. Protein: CASKVRGQPQHF. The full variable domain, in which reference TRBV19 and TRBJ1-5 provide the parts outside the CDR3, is DGGITQSPKYLFRKEGQNVTLSCEQNLNHDAMYWYRQDPGQGLRLIYYSQIVNDFQKGDIAEGYSVSREKKESFPLTVTSAQKNPTAFYLCASKVRGQPQHFGDGTRLSIL.

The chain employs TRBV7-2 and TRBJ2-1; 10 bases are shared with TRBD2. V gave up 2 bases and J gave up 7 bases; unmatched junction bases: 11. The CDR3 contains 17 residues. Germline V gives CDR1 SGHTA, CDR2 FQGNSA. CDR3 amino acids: CASSLSLGVAGGNEQFF. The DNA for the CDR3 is TGTGCCAGCAGCTTATCCCTTGGGGTAGCGGGGGGTAATGAGCAGTTCTTC.

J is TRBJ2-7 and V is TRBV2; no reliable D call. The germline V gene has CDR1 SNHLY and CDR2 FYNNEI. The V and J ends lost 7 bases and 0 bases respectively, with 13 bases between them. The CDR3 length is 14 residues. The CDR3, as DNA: TGTGCCAGCACCGGCAGGTTCCTCTCCTACGAGCAGTACTTC. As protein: CASTGRFLSYEQYF.

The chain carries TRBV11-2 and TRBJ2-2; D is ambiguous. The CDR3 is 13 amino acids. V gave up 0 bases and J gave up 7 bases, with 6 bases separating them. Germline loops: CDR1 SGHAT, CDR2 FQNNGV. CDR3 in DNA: TGTGCCAGCAGCTTAGATCTTCGCGGGGAGCTGTTTTTT. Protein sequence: CASSLDLRGELFF.